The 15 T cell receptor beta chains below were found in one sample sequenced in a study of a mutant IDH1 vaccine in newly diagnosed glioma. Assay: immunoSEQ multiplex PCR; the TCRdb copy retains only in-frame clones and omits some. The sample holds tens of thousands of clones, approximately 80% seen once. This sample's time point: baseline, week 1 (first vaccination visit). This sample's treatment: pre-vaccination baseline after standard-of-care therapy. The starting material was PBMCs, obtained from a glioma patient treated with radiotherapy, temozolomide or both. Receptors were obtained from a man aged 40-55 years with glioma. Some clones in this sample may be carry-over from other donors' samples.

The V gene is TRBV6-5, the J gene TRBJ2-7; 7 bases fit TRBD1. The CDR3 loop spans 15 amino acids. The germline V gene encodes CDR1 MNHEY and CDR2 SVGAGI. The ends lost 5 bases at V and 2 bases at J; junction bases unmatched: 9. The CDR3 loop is CASSNFQTGTYEQYF. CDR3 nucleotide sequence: TGTGCCAGCAGTAATTTCCAGACAGGGACCTACGAGCAGTACTTC.

This CDR3 is CASSYPEGGDTEAFF. The CDR3 DNA reads TGTGCCAGCAGCTACCCCGAGGGGGGGGACACTGAAGCTTTCTTT. The chain combines TRBV7-9 with TRBJ1-1; D is perhaps TRBD1 (6 bases). Germline CDR1 reads SEHNR; CDR2 reads FQNEAQ (reference sequence). The CDR3 loop spans 15 amino acids. Trimming removed 4 bases at V and 3 bases at J, with 15 bases between.

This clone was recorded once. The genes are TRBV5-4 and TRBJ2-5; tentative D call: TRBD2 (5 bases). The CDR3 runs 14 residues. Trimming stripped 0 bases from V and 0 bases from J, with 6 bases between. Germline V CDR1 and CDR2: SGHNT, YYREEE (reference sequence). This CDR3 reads CASSLAGNQETQYF. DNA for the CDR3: TGTGCCAGCAGCTTGGCGGGAAACCAAGAGACCCAGTACTTC. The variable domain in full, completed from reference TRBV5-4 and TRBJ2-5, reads ETGVTQSPTHLIKTRGQQVTLRCSSQSGHNTVSWYQQALGQGPQFIFQYYREEENGRGNFPPRFSGLQFPNYSSELNVNALELDDSALYLCASSLAGNQETQYFGPGTRLLVL.

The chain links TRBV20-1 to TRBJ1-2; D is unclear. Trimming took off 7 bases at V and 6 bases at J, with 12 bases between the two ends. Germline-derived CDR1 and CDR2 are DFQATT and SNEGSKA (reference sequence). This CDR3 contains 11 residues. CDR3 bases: TGCAGTGTATGGACGAGAAATGGCTACACCTTC. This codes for CSVWTRNGYTF.

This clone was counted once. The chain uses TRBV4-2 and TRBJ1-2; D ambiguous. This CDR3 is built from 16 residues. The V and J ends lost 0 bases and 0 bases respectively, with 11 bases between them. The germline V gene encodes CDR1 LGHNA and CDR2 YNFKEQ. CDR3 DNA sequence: TGTGCCAGCAGCCAAGAAACGGTGAAAGCTAACTATGGCTACACCTTC. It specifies CASSQETVKANYGYTF.

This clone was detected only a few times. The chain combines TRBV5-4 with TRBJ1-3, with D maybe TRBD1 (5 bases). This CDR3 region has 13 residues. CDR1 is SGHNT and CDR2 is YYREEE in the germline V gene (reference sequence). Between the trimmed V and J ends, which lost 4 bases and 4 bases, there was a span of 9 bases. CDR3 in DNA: TGTGCCAGCAGCATACGACAGGGAAACACCATATATTTT. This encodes CASSIRQGNTIYF.

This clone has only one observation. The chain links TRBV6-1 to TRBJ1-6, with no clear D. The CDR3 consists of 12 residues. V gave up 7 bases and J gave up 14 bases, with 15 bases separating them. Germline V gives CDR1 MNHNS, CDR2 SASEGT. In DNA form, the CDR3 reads TGTGCCAGCACGCCCGGTTCTGGCGCCCTCCACTTT. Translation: CASTPGSGALHF.

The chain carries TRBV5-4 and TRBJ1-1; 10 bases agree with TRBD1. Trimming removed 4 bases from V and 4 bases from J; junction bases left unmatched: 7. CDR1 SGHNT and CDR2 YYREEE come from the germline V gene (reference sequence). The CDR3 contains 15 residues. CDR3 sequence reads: CASSGPRTGGTEAFF. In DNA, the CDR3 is TGTGCCAGCAGCGGGCCCCGGACAGGGGGCACTGAAGCTTTCTTT.

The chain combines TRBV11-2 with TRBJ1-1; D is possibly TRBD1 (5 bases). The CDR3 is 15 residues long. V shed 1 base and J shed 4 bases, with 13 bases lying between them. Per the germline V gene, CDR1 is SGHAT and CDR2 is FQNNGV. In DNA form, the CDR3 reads TGTGCCAGCAGCTTAGGGAGGGGCCGGGGCACTGAAGCTTTCTTT. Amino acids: CASSLGRGRGTEAFF. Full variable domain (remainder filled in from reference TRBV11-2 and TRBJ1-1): EAGVAQSPRYKIIEKRQSVAFWCNPISGHATLYWYQQILGQGPKLLIQFQNNGVVDDSQLPKDRFSAERLKGVDSTLKIQPAKLEDSAVYLCASSLGRGRGTEAFFGQGTRLTVV.

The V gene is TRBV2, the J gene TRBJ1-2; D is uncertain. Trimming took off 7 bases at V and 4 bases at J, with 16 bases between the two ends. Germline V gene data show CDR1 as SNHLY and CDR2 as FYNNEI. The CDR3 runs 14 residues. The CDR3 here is CASMVGSSTYGYTF. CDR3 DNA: TGTGCCAGCATGGTGGGGTCATCTACCTATGGCTACACCTTC.

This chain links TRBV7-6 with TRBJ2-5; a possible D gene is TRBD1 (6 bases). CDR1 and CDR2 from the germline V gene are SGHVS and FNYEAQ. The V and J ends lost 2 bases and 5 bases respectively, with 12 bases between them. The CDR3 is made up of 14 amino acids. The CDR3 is CASSLSGGLETQYF. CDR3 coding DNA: TGTGCCAGCAGCTTAAGTGGGGGCTTGGAGACCCAGTACTTC.

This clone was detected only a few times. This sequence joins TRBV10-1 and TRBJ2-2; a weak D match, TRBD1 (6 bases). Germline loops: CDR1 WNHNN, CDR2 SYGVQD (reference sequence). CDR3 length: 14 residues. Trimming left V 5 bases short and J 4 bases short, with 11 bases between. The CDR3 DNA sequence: TGCGCCAGCAGTCGGGCGACAGGCACCGGGGAGCTGTTTTTT. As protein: CASSRATGTGELFF.

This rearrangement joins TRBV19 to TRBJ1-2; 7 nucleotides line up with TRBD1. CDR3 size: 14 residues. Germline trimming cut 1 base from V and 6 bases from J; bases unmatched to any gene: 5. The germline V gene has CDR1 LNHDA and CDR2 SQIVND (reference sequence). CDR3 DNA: TGTGCCAGTAGTATAGTGGGGGACAGACATGGCTACACCTTC. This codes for CASSIVGDRHGYTF.

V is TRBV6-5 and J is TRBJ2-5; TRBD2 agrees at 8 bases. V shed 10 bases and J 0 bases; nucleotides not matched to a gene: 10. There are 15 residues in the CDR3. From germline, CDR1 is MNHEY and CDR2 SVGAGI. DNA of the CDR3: TGTGCCACCAATATGGTAGCGGGGCACCAAGAGACCCAGTACTTC. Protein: CATNMVAGHQETQYF.

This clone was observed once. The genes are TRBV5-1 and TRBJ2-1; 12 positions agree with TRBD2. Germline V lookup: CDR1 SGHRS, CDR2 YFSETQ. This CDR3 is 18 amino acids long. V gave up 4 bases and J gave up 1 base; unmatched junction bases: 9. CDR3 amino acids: CASSETTSGGTSYNEQFF. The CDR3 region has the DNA TGCGCCAGCAGCGAAACTACTAGCGGGGGGACATCCTACAATGAGCAGTTCTTC.